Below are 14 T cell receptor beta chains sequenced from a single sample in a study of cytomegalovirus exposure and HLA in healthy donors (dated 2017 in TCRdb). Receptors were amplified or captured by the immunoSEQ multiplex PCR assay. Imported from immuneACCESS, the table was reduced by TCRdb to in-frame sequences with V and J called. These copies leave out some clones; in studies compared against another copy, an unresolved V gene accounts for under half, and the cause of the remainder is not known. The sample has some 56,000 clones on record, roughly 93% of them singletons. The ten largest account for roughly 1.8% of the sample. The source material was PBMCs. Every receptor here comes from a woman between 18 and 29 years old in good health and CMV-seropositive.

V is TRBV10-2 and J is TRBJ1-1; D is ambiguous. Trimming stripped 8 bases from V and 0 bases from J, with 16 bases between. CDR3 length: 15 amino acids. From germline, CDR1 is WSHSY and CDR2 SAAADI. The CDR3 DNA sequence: TGCGCCAGCGCTAGAGACCCCATCATGAACACTGAAGCTTTCTTT. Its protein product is CASARDPIMNTEAFF.

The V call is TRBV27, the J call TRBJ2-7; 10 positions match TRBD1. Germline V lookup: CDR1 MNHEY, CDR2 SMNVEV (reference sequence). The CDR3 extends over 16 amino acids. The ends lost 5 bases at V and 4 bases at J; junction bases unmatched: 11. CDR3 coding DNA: TGTGCCAGCAGTACTAGGACAGGGGGACGAGTGTACGAGCAGTACTTC. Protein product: CASSTRTGGRVYEQYF.

The CDR3 reads CASSEYRGANSPLHF. The DNA of the CDR3 is TGTGCCAGCAGTGAATATCGGGGGGCTAATTCACCCCTCCACTTT. The chain is built from TRBV25-1 and TRBJ1-6, with D perhaps matching TRBD1 (6 bases). The V and J ends lost 0 bases and 6 bases respectively, with 9 bases between them. CDR1 MGHDK and CDR2 SYGVNS come from the germline V gene. The CDR3 consists of 15 residues.

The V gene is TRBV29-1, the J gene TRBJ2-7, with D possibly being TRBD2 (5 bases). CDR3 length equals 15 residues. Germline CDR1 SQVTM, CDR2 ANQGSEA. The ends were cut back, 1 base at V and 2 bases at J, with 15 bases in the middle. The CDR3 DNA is TGCAGCGTTGAAGTAGGCAGGACTCTGACCTACGAGCAGTACTTC. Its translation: CSVEVGRTLTYEQYF.

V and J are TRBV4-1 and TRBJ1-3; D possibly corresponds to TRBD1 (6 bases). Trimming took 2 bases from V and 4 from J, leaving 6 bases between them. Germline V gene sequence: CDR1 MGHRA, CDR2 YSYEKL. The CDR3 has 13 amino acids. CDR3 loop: CASSQQGGNTIYF. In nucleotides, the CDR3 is TGCGCCAGCAGCCAACAGGGGGGAAACACCATATATTTT.

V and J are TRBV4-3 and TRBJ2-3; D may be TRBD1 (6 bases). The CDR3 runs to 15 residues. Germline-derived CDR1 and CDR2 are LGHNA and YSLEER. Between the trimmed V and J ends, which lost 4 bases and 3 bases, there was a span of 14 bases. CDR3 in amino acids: CASSRGGRGTDTQYF. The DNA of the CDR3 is TGCGCCAGCAGCCGCGGTGGAAGGGGGACAGATACGCAGTATTTT.

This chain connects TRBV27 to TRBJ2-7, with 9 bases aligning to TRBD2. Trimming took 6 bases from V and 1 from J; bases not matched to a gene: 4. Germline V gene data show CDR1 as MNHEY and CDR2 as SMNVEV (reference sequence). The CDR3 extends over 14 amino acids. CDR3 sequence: CASRRSGGSYEQYF. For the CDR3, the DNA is TGTGCCAGCAGGCGTAGCGGGGGATCCTACGAGCAGTACTTC.

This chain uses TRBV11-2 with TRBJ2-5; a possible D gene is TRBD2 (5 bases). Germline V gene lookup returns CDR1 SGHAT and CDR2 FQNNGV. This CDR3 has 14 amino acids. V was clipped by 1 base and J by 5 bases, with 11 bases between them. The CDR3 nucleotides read TGTGCCAGCAGCTTAGTAGGAGGTGGGGAGACCCAGTACTTC. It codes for CASSLVGGGETQYF.

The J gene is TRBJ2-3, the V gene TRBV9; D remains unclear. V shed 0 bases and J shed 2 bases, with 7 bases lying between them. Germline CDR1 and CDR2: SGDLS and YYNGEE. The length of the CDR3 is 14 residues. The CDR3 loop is CASSVVPSTDTQYF. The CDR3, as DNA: TGTGCCAGCAGCGTAGTTCCATCCACAGATACGCAGTATTTT.

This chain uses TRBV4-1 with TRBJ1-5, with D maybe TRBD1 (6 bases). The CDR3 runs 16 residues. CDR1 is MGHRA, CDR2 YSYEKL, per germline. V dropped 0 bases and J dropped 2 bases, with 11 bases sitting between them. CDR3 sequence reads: CASSQDVQGGNQPQHF. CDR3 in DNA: TGCGCCAGCAGCCAAGATGTACAGGGAGGCAATCAGCCCCAGCATTTT.

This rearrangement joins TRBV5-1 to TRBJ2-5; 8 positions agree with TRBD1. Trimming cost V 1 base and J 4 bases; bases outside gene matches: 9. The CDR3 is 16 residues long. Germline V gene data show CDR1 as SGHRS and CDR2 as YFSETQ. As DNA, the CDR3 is TGCGCCAGCAGCTTGCCCCAGGGGGCGTCGGGAGAGACCCAGTACTTC. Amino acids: CASSLPQGASGETQYF.

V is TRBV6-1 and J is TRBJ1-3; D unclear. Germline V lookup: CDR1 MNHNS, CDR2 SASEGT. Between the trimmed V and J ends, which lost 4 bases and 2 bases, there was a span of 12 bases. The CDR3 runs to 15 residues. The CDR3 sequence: CASSAAGPAGNTIYF. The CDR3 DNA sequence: TGTGCCAGCAGTGCGGCAGGCCCGGCTGGAAACACCATATATTTT.

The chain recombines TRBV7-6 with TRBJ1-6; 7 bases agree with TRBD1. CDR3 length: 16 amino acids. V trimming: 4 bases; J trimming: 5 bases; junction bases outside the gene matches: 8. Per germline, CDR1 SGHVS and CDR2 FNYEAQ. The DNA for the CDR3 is TGTGCCAGCAGCTCGAAACAGGGGCCCCATAATTCACCCCTCCACTTT. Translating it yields CASSSKQGPHNSPLHF.

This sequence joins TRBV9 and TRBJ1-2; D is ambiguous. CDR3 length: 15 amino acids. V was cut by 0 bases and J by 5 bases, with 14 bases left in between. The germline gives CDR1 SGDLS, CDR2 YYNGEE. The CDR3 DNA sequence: TGTGCCAGCAGCGTAGCTATCGACGGGGAGTATGGCTACACCTTC. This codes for CASSVAIDGEYGYTF.